The following is a TCR beta chain sequence with its context. What it recognizes is unknown. This entry comes from a study of cytomegalovirus exposure and HLA in healthy donors. PCR employed 60 Vbeta and 13 Jbeta primers. Only in-frame clones appear in the TCRdb table, and some are missing; sequencing was by immunoSEQ multiplex PCR. Of about 170,000 clones listed, 70% to 90% are singletons. Study-level points and caveats: CMV serostatus was the only recorded immune exposure for donors. In a later analysis, specific HLA alleles were associated with more than 15,000 TCR beta sequences at a 0.05 false discovery rate. The study designated over 150 TCR beta chains cytomegalovirus-associated.

Germline-derived CDR1 and CDR2 are KGHSH and LQKENI. CDR3 length: 16 residues. J gave up 6 bases and V 3 bases, and 10 bases lay outside the gene matches. Sequencing was performed on PBMCs. V is TRBV18 and J is TRBJ2-1; TRBD1 matches at 8 bases. The sequence was collected from a man aged 30 to 39 in good health and CMV-seropositive. The CDR3 coding sequence is TGTGCCAGCTCACCCCTGACAGGGGTCATGATCAATGAGCAGTTCTTC. Residues: CASSPLTGVMINEQFF.